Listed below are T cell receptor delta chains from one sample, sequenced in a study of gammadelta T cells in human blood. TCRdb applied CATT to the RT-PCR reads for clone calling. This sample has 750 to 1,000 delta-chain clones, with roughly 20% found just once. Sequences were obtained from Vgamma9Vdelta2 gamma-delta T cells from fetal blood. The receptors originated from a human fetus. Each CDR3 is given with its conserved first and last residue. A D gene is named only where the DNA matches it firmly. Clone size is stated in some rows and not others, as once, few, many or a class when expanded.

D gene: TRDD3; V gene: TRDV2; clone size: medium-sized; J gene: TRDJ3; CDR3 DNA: TGTGCCTGTGACACCTGGGGGATATGGGACACCCGACAGATGTTTTTC; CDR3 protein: CACDTWGIWDTRQMFF
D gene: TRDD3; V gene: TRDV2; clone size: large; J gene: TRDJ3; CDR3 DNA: TGTGCCTGTGACACCTGGGGGATATCCTGGGACACCCGACAGATGTTTTTC; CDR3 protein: CACDTWGISWDTRQMFF
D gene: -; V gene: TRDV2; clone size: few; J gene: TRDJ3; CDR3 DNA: TGTGCCTGTGCAAGGATTTCCAGCTCCTGGGACACCCGACAGATGTTTTTC; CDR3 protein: CACARISSSWDTRQMFF
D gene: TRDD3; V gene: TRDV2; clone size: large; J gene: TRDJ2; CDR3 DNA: TGTGCCTGTGACTGGGGGATCCCGACAGCACAACTCTTCTTT; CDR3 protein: CACDWGIPTAQLFF
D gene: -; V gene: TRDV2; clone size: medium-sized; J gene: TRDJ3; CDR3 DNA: TGTGCCTGTGACACCGTGGGGAGCTCCTGGGACACCCGACAGATGTTTTTC; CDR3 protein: CACDTVGSSWDTRQMFF
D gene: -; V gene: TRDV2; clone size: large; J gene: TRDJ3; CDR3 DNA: TGTGCCTGTGACGCGCTTGGGGGCTGGGACACCCGACAGATGTTTTTC; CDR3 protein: CACDALGGWDTRQMFF
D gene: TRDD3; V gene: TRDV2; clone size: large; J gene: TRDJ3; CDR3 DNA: TGTGCCTGTGACACCGTACTGGGGGACCCTAGCTCCTGGGACACCCGACAGATGTTTTTC; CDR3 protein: CACDTVLGDPSSWDTRQMFF
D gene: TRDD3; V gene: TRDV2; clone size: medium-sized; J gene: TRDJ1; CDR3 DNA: TGTGCCTGTGACGGCTGGGGGCCCTACACCGATAAACTCATCTTT; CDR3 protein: CACDGWGPYTDKLIF
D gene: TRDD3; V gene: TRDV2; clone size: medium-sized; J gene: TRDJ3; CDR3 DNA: TGTGCCTGTGACACCGGGGGGATACGTAGCTCCTGGGACACCCGACAGATGTTTTTC; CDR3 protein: CACDTGGIRSSWDTRQMFF
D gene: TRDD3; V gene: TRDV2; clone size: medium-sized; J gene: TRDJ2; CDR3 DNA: TGTGCCTGTGACCTACTGGGGGATTGGGGTTTGACAGCACAACTCTTCTTT; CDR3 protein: CACDLLGDWGLTAQLFF
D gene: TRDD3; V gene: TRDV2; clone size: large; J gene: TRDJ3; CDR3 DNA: TGTGCCTGTGACACCGTTGGGGGATCGGGGTCCTGGGACACCCGACAGATGTTTTTC; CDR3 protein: CACDTVGGSGSWDTRQMFF
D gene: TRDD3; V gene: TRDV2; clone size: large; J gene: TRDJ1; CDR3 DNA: TGTGCCTGTGACTACTGGGGGTCCACCGATAAACTCATCTTT; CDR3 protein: CACDYWGSTDKLIF
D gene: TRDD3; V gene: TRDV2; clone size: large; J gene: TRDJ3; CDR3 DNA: TGTGCCTGTGACATACTGGGGGCCAGCTCCTGGGACACCCGACAGATGTTTTTC; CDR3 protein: CACDILGASSWDTRQMFF
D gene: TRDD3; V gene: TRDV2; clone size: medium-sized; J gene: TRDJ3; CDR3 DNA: TGTGCCTGTGACAACGTACTGGGGGCCCTCTCCTGGGACACCCGACAGATGTTTTTC; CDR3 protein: CACDNVLGALSWDTRQMFF
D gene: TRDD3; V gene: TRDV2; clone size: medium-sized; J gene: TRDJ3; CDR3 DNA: TGTGCCTGTGACCCCACCTCCGGGGGATACGCGAGCTCCTGGGACACCCGACAGATGTTTTTC; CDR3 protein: CACDPTSGGYASSWDTRQMFF
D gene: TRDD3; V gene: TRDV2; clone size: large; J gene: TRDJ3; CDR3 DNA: TGTGCCTGTGACTCGTACTGGGGGATACTCAGCTCCTGGGACACCCGACAGATGTTTTTC; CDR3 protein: CACDSYWGILSSWDTRQMFF
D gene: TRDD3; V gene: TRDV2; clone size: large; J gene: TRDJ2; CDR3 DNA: TGTGCCTGTGACATACTGGGGGATTTGACAGCACAACTCTTCTTT; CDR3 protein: CACDILGDLTAQLFF
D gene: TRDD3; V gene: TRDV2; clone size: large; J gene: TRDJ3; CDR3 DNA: TGTGCCTGTGACACCGTAACTGGGGGATACGCCTCCTGGGACACCCGACAGATGTTTTTC; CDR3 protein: CACDTVTGGYASWDTRQMFF
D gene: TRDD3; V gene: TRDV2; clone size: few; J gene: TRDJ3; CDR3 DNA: TGTGCCTGTGACACCGTACTGGGGATACGCCGCTCCTGGGACACCCGACAGATGTTTTTC; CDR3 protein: CACDTVLGIRRSWDTRQMFF
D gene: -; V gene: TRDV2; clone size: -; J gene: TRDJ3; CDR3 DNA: TGTGCCTGTGACACCGTAATGGGGGCTCCGAGCTCCTGGGACACCCGACAGATGTTTTTC; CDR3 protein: CACDTVMGAPSSWDTRQMFF
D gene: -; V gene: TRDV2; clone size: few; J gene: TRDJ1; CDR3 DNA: TGTGCCTGTGACACGGTGGGTGTGATCACCGATAAACTCATCTTT; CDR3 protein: CACDTVGVITDKLIF
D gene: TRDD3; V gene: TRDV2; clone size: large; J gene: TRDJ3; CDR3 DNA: TGTGCCTGTGACACGGTTTTCCGGGGGATACGCGCCTGGGACACCCGACAGATGTTTTTC; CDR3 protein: CACDTVFRGIRAWDTRQMFF
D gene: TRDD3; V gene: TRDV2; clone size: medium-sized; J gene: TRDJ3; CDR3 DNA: TGTGCCTGTGACACTGGGGGATACCCATGGGACACCCGACAGATGTTTTTC; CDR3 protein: CACDTGGYPWDTRQMFF
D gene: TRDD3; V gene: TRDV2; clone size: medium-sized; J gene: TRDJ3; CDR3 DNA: TGTGCCTGTGAGCCCCTGGGGGATACGCGCTCCTGGGACACCCGACAGATGTTTTTC; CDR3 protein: CACEPLGDTRSWDTRQMFF
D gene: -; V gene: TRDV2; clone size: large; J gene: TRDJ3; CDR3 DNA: TGTGCCTGTGACACGAGCTCCTGGGACACCCGACAGATGTTTTTC; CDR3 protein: CACDTSSWDTRQMFF
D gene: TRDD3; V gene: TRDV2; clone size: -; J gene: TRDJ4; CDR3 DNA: TGTGCCTGTGACACCGTACTGGGGGATACGATCAGACCCCTGATCTTT; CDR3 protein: CACDTVLGDTIRPLIF